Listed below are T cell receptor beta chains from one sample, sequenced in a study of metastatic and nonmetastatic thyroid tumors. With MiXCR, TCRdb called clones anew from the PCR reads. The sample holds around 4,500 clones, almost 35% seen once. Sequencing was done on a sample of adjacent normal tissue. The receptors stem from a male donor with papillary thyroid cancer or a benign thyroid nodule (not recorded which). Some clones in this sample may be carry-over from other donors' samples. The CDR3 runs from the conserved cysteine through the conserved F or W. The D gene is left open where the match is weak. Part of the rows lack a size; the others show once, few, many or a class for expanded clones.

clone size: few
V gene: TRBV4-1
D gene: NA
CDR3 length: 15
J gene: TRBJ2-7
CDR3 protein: CASSQDLQFSYEQYF
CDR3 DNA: TGCGCCAGCAGCCAAGATTTACAGTTCTCCTACGAGCAGTACTTC

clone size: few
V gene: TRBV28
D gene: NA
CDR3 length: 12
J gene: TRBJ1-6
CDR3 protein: CASSFQTSPLHF
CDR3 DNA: TGTGCCAGCAGTTTTCAGACTTCACCCCTCCACTTT

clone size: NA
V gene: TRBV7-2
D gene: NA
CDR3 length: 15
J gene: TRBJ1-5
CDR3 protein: CASSLAKGVRQPQHF
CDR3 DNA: TGTGCCAGCAGCTTAGCGAAGGGGGTCAGGCAGCCCCAGCATTTT

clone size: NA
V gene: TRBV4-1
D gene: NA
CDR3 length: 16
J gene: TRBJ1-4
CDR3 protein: CASSQDDRSGREKLFF
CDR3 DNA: TGCGCCAGCAGCCAAGACGACAGAAGTGGTCGAGAAAAACTGTTTTTT

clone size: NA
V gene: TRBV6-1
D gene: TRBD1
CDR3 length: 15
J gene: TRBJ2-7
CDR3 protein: CASSQTGQGTYEQYF
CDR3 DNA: TGTGCCAGCAGTCAAACGGGACAGGGGACGTACGAGCAGTACTTC

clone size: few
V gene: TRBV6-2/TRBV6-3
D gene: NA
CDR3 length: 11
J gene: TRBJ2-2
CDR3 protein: CASSYPGELFF
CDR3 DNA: TGTGCCAGCAGTTACCCCGGGGAGCTGTTTTTT

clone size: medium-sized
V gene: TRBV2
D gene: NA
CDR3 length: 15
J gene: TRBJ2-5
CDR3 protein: CASSVLLGAVETQYF
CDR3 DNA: TGTGCCAGCAGTGTTCTTTTGGGGGCGGTGGAGACCCAGTACTTC

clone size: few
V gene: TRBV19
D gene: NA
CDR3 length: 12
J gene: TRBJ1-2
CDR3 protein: CASSQGLWVYTF
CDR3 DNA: TGTGCCAGTAGTCAGGGACTTTGGGTCTACACCTTC

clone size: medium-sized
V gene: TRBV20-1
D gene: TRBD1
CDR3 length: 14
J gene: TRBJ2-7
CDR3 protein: CSASRTGGIYEQYF
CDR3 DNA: TGCAGTGCTAGTAGGACAGGGGGGATTTACGAGCAGTACTTC

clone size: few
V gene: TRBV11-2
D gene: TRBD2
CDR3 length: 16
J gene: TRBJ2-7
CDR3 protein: CASSLGGLEVVYEQYF
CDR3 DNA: TGTGCCAGCAGCTTAGGGGGACTAGAGGTGGTCTACGAGCAGTACTTC

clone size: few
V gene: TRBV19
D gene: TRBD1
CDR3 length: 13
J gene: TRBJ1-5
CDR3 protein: CASSQGVEQPQHF
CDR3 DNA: TGTGCCAGTAGTCAGGGGGTGGAACAGCCCCAGCATTTT

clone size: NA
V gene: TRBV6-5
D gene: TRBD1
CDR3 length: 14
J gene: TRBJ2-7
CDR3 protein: CASSVLQGAYEQYF
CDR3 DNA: TGTGCCAGCAGTGTACTACAGGGGGCCTACGAGCAGTACTTC

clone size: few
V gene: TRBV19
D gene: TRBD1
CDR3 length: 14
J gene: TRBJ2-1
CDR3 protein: CASRIRQGQNEQFF
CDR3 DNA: TGTGCCAGTAGGATCAGACAGGGGCAGAATGAGCAGTTCTTC

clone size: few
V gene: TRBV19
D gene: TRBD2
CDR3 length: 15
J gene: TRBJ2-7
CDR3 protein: CASSIKRGGLSEQYF
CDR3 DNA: TGTGCCAGTAGTATAAAGCGGGGGGGTTTAAGCGAGCAGTACTTC

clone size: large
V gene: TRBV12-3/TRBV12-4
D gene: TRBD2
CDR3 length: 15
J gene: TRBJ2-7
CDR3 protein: CASSPRLAGVYEQYF
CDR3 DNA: TGTGCCAGCAGTCCAAGACTAGCGGGGGTCTACGAGCAGTACTTC

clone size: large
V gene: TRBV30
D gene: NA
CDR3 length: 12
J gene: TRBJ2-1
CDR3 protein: CAWSVAGYEQFF
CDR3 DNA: TGTGCCTGGAGTGTGGCGGGATACGAGCAGTTCTTC

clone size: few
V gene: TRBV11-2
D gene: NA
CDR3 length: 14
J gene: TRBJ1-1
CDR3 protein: CASSLGGANTEAFF
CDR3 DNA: TGTGCCAGCAGCTTAGGGGGAGCGAACACTGAAGCTTTCTTT

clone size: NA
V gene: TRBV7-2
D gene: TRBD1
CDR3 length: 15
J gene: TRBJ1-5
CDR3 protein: CASSRRQGAGQPQHF
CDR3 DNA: TGTGCCAGCAGTCGTAGACAGGGGGCAGGTCAGCCCCAGCATTTT

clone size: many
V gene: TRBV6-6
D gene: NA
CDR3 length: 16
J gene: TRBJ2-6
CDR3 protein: CASSYSGDSGANVLTF
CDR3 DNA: TGTGCCAGCAGTTACTCAGGGGATTCTGGGGCCAACGTCCTGACTTTC

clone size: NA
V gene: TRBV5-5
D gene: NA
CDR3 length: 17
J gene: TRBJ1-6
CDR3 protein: CASSLYAGPSFNSPLHF
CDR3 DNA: TGTGCCAGCAGCTTGTACGCAGGGCCCTCGTTCAATTCACCCCTCCACTTT

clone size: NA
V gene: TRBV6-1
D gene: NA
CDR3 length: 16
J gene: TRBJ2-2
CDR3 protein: CASSEGTGGATGELFF
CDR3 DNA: TGTGCCAGCAGTGAAGGTACAGGGGGGGCCACCGGGGAGCTGTTTTTT

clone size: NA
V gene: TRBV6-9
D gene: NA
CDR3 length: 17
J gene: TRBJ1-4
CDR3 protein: CARRSTPHRKANEILFF
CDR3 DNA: TGTGCCAGAAGATCTACCCCACACAGAAAAGCCAATGAAATACTGTTTTTT

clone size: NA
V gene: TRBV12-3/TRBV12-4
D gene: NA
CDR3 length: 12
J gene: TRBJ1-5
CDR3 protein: CASSPYDQPQHF
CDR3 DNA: TGTGCCAGCAGCCCTTACGATCAGCCCCAGCATTTT

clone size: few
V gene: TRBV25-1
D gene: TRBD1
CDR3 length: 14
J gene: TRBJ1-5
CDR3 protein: CASPSGTDNQPQHF
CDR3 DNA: TGTGCCAGTCCCTCCGGGACAGACAATCAGCCCCAGCATTTT

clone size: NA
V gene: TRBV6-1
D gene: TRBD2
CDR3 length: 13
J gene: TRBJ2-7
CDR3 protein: CASIRGVSYEQYF
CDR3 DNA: TGTGCCAGCATCCGGGGGGTCTCCTACGAGCAGTACTTC

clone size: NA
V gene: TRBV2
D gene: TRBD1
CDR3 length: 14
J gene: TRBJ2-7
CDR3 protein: CASTSGTGNYEQYF
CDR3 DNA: TGTGCCAGCACTTCAGGGACAGGTAACTACGAGCAGTACTTC

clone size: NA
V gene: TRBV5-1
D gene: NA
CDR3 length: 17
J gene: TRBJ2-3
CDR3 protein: CASSLLMTPGSTDTQYF
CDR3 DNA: TGCGCCAGCAGCTTGCTAATGACCCCGGGGAGCACAGATACGCAGTATTTT

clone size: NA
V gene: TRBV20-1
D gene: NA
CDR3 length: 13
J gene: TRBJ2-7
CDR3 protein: CSARDGLLNEQYF
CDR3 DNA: TGCAGTGCTAGAGACGGACTCCTAAACGAGCAGTACTTC

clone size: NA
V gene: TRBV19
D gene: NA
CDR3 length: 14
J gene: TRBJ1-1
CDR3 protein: CASSIHQKNTEAFF
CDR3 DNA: TGTGCCAGTAGTATCCACCAAAAAAACACTGAAGCTTTCTTT

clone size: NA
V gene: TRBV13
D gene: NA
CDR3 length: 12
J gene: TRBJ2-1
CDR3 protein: CASSSSVNEQFF
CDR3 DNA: TGTGCCAGCAGTTCCAGTGTCAATGAGCAGTTCTTC

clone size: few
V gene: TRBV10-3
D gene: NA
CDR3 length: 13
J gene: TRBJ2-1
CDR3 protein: CAIIPSSDNDQFF
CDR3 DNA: TGTGCCATCATCCCTTCCAGTGACAATGATCAGTTCTTC

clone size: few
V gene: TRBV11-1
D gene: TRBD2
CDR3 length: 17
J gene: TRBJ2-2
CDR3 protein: CASSFKRLAGVAGELFF
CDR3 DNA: TGTGCCAGCAGCTTTAAACGGCTAGCGGGCGTAGCCGGGGAGCTGTTTTTT

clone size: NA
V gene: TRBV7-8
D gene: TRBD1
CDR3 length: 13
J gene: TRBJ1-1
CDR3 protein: CASSRTGRTEAFF
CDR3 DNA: TGTGCCAGTAGTCGGACAGGGAGAACTGAAGCTTTCTTT

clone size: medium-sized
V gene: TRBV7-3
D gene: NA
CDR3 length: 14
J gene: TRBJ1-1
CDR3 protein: CASSLNGGYTEAFF
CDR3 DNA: TGTGCCAGCAGCTTAAACGGGGGCTACACTGAAGCTTTCTTT

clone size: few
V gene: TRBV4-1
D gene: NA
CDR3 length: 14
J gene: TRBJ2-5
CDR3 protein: CASSQFEHGETQYF
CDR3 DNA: TGCGCCAGCAGCCAATTCGAGCACGGCGAGACCCAGTACTTC

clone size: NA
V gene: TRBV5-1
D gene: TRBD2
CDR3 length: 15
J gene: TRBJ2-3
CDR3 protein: CASSLEVAGSDTQYF
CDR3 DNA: TGCGCCAGCAGCTTGGAGGTAGCGGGATCAGATACGCAGTATTTT

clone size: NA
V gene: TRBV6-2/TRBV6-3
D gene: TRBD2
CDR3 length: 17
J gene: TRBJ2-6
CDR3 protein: CASGGDLSLSGANVLTF
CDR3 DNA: TGTGCCAGCGGGGGGGACCTTTCCCTCTCTGGTGCCAACGTCCTGACTTTC

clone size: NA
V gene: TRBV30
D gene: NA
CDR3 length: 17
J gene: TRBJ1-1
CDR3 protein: CAWARAGGPIRNTEAFF
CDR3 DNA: TGTGCCTGGGCTCGCGCGGGGGGCCCTATAAGGAACACTGAAGCTTTCTTT

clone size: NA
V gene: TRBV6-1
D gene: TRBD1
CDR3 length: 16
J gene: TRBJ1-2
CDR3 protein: CASSENGQGRLSGYTF
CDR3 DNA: TGTGCCAGCAGTGAAAACGGACAGGGGCGGTTGAGCGGCTACACCTTC

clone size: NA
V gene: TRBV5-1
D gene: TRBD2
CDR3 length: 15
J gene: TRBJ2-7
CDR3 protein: CASSPRTSAAYEQYF
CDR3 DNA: TGCGCCAGCAGCCCCCGGACTAGCGCAGCCTACGAGCAGTACTTC

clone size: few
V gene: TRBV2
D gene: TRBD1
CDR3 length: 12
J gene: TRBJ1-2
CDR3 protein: CASWDRGDGYTF
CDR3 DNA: TGTGCCAGCTGGGACAGGGGGGATGGCTACACCTTC

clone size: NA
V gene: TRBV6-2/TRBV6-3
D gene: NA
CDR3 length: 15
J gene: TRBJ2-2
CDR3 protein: CASSKQGATGGELFF
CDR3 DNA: TGTGCCAGCAGCAAACAGGGAGCAACGGGCGGGGAGCTGTTTTTT

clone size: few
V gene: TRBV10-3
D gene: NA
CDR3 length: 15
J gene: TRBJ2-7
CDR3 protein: CAISESGSPTYEQYF
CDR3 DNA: TGTGCCATCAGTGAGTCAGGGTCTCCTACTTACGAGCAGTACTTC

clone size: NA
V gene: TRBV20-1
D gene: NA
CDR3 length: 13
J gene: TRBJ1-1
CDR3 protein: CSARSQPNTEAFF
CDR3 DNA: TGCAGTGCTAGAAGTCAGCCAAACACTGAAGCTTTCTTT

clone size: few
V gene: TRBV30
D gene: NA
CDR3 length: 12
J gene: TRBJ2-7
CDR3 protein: CAWSARGHEQYF
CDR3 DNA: TGTGCCTGGAGTGCCAGGGGCCACGAGCAGTACTTC

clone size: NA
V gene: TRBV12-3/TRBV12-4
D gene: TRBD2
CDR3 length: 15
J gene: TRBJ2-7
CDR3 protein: CASSPRLAGGYEQYF
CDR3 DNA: TGTGCCAGCAGTCCAAGACTAGCGGGAGGATACGAGCAGTACTTC

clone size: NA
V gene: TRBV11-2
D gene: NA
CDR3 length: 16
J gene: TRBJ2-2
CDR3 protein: CASSSSGLSNTGELFF
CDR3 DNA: TGTGCCAGCAGCTCCTCGGGACTCTCGAACACCGGGGAGCTGTTTTTT

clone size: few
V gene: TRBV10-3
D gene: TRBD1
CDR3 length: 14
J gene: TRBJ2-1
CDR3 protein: CAIRGTGGYNEQFF
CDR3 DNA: TGTGCCATCAGAGGGACAGGGGGCTACAATGAGCAGTTCTTC

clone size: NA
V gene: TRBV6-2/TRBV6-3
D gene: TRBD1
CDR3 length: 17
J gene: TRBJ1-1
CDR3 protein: CASSYTHRTGRNTEAFF
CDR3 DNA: TGTGCCAGCAGTTACACACACAGGACAGGGCGGAACACTGAAGCTTTCTTT

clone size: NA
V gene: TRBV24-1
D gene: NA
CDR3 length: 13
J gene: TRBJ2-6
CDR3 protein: CATQAGGANVLTF
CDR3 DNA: TGTGCCACCCAAGCTGGGGGGGCCAACGTCCTGACTTTC

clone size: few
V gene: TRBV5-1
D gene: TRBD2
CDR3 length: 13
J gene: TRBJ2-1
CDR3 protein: CANSLGTSNEQLF
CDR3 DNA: TGCGCCAACAGCCTCGGGACTAGCAATGAGCAGCTCTTC

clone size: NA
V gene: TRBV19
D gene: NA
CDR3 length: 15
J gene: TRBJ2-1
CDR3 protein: CASKFAGSSYNEQFF
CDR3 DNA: TGTGCCAGTAAATTCGCCGGGAGCTCCTACAATGAGCAGTTCTTC

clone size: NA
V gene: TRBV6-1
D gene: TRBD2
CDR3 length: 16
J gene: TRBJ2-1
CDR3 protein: CASSERLAGGVNEQFF
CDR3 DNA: TGTGCCAGCAGTGAACGACTAGCGGGGGGAGTGAATGAGCAGTTCTTC

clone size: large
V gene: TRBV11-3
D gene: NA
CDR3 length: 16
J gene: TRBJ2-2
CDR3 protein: CASSPIRGRDTGELFF
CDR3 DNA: TGTGCCAGCAGCCCCATCCGTGGCAGGGACACCGGGGAGCTGTTTTTT